The 19 T cell receptor beta chains reported below all come from one sample, sequenced in a study of CD8 T cells in Susac syndrome. RNA amounts of roughly 0.45 to 1 ug underwent reverse transcription with random hexamers. A single record per CDR3 protein comes from TCRdb applying MiXCR to the immunoSEQ multiplex PCR reads. The sample yields around 170,000 distinct CDR3 sequences, approximately 94% seen once. The specimen sequenced was CD4+ T cells from PBMCs. The receptors stem from a human donor with Susac syndrome.

The chain uses TRBV20-1 and TRBJ1-2, with D possibly TRBD1 on 5 matching bases. V lost 2 bases to trimming and J lost 4 bases, with 11 bases between them. CDR3 length equals 13 residues. Germline V CDR1 and CDR2: DFQATT, SNEGSKA (reference sequence). The chain's CDR3 is CSARTPGFYGYTF. CDR3 DNA sequence: TGCAGTGCTAGAACCCCAGGGTTCTATGGCTACACCTTC.

The chain employs TRBV20-1 and TRBJ2-2, with 11 positions matching TRBD2. V shed 4 bases and J 5 bases; nucleotides not matched to a gene: 9. The CDR3 runs 16 residues. Germline-derived CDR1 and CDR2 are DFQATT and SNEGSKA (reference sequence). CDR3 region: CSAISPSGGRTGELFF. The DNA for the CDR3 is TGCAGTGCTATCTCTCCTAGCGGGGGGAGGACCGGGGAGCTGTTTTTT.

V usage is TRBV2 and J usage is TRBJ1-5; TRBD1 matches 11 bases. The V and J ends lost 4 bases and 4 bases, in that order; junction bases with no gene match: 3. The V gene's germline CDR1 is SNHLY and CDR2 FYNNEI. This CDR3 contains 15 residues. As DNA, the CDR3 is TGTGCCAGCAGTGGCGGACAGGGGGCGAATCAGCCCCAGCATTTT. It specifies CASSGGQGANQPQHF.

The chain recombines TRBV5-4 with TRBJ2-5, with a possible D match to TRBD1 (6 bases). Trimming took 4 bases from V and 1 from J, leaving 17 bases between them. The CDR3 totals 16 residues. The V gene's germline CDR1 is SGHNT and CDR2 YYREEE (reference sequence). CDR3 DNA: TGTGCCAGCAGCCCTGTGGGACAACGAACCCAAGAGACCCAGTACTTC. It is translated as CASSPVGQRTQETQYF. Filled out from reference TRBV5-4 and TRBJ2-5, the complete variable domain reads ETGVTQSPTHLIKTRGQQVTLRCSSQSGHNTVSWYQQALGQGPQFIFQYYREEENGRGNFPPRFSGLQFPNYSSELNVNALELDDSALYLCASSPVGQRTQETQYFGPGTRLLVL.

This chain connects TRBV7-3 to TRBJ2-7; D remains ambiguous. CDR3 length: 13 amino acids. Germline V gene lookup returns CDR1 SGHTA and CDR2 FQGTGA. The V gene lost 5 bases and the J gene lost 3 bases, with 11 bases spanning the gap. The CDR3 sequence: CASSKDAYYEQYF. CDR3 coding DNA: TGTGCCAGCAGCAAGGACGCATACTACGAGCAGTACTTC.

The chain links TRBV24-1 to TRBJ1-5; D is ambiguous. Germline V CDR1 and CDR2: KGHDR, SFDVKD. The V end lost 9 bases, the J end lost 1 base, and 3 bases lay between the germline ends. This CDR3 spans 11 amino acids. The CDR3 DNA is TGTGCCACCGAAAGCAATCAGCCCCAGCATTTT. Protein: CATESNQPQHF.

This chain links TRBV20-1 with TRBJ1-1, with D unclear. Per the germline V gene, CDR1 is DFQATT and CDR2 is SNEGSKA (reference sequence). CDR3 size: 12 residues. Deletions cut 6 bases from V and 5 bases from J, with 13 bases between. As DNA, the CDR3 is TGCAGTGCCCCGGACTTGTTGACTGAAGCTTTCTTT. It encodes CSAPDLLTEAFF.

The CDR3: CASSLQGTSLGEQYF. CDR3 DNA sequence: TGTGCCAGCAGTTTGCAAGGGACTAGCCTTGGCGAGCAGTACTTC. The chain links TRBV12-3 or TRBV12-4 to TRBJ2-7; 9 bases align to TRBD2. V dropped 3 bases and J dropped 6; count of bases not matched to a gene: 9. This CDR3 is built from 15 residues.

The chain joins TRBV9 to TRBJ2-1; D unresolved. CDR1 SGDLS and CDR2 YYNGEE come from the germline V gene. Trimming left V 4 bases short and J 2 bases short, with 4 bases between. This CDR3 spans 12 amino acids. The CDR3, as DNA: TGTGCCAGCAGCCCCCCCTACAATGAGCAGTTCTTC. Encoded protein: CASSPPYNEQFF. Full variable domain (remainder filled in from reference TRBV9 and TRBJ2-1): DSGVTQTPKHLITATGQRVTLRCSPRSGDLSVYWYQQSLDQGLQFLIQYYNGEERAKGNILERFSAQQFPDLHSELNLSSLELGDSALYFCASSPPYNEQFFGPGTRLTVL.

This chain uses TRBV5-1 with TRBJ1-1; 8 bases are shared with TRBD1. Germline-derived CDR1 and CDR2 are SGHRS and YFSETQ. The CDR3 sequence is 13 residues long. The V and J ends lost 4 bases and 4 bases, in that order; junction bases with no gene match: 3. The CDR3 coding sequence is TGCGCCAGCAGCGGACAGGGTAGCACTGAAGCTTTCTTT. Amino acids: CASSGQGSTEAFF.

CDR3 nucleotides: TGCAGTGCCCAGATCGCAGATACGCAGTATTTT. Encoded protein: CSAQIADTQYF. This sequence joins TRBV20-1 and TRBJ2-3; D is undetermined. Germline CDR1 DFQATT, CDR2 SNEGSKA (reference sequence). This CDR3 has 11 amino acids. Trimming removed 6 bases from V and 4 bases from J, with 8 bases in between.

The DNA for the CDR3 is TGTGCCTGGAGTTCCACATACGAGCAGTACTTC. This translates into CAWSSTYEQYF. The V call is TRBV30, the J call TRBJ2-7, with D unclear. Germline values: CDR1 GTSNPN, CDR2 SVGIG (reference sequence). The CDR3 extends over 11 amino acids. The germline V and J ends were trimmed by 2 bases and 4 bases, with 6 bases remaining between them. Combining the CDR3 with reference TRBV30 and TRBJ2-7 gives the whole variable domain SQTIHQWPATLVQPVGSPLSLECTVEGTSNPNLYWYRQAAGRGLQLLFYSVGIGQISSEVPQNLSASRPQDRQFILSSKKLLLSDSGFYLCAWSSTYEQYFGPGTRLTVT.

The CDR3 loop reads CASSPGGDTQYF. CDR3 sequence (DNA): TGTGCCAGCAGCCCAGGGGGAGATACGCAGTATTTT. V usage is TRBV7-2 and J usage is TRBJ2-3, with 7 bases aligning to TRBD1. CDR1 and CDR2 from the germline V gene are SGHTA and FQGNSA. CDR3 length: 12 amino acids. V shed 5 bases, J shed 5 bases, and the junction held 1 base outside the gene matches.

The chain is built from TRBV2 and TRBJ2-7, with TRBD1 as a possible D gene (6 bases). V was trimmed by 6 bases and J by 4 bases, leaving 10 bases between them. This CDR3 is 12 amino acids long. Germline CDR1 reads SNHLY; CDR2 reads FYNNEI. The CDR3 protein is CASREQGYEQYF. CDR3 sequence (DNA): TGTGCCAGCAGAGAACAGGGATACGAGCAGTACTTC.

This sequence joins TRBV20-1 and TRBJ2-3; D may be TRBD2 (7 bases). CDR1 is DFQATT and CDR2 is SNEGSKA in the germline V gene (reference sequence). The CDR3 sequence is 14 residues long. Trimming took off 6 bases at V and 5 bases at J, with 18 bases between the two ends. CDR3 sequence: CSAQLGGQGDTQYF. Here the CDR3 DNA reads TGCAGTGCCCAGCTCGGGGGGCAAGGAGATACGCAGTATTTT.

The chain employs TRBV7-2 and TRBJ2-5; D remains unclear. This CDR3 is 12 amino acids long. Germline V lookup: CDR1 SGHTA, CDR2 FQGNSA. V dropped 5 bases and J dropped 7 bases, with 11 bases sitting between them. The DNA for the CDR3 is TGTGCCAGCAGCCCGGATTTTGCGACCCAGTACTTC. It translates to CASSPDFATQYF.

The genes are TRBV20-1 and TRBJ2-7, with D tentatively TRBD1 or TRBD2 (7 bases each). Germline V gene sequence: CDR1 DFQATT, CDR2 SNEGSKA (reference sequence). The CDR3 has 14 residues. V was shortened by 6 bases and J by 6 bases, with 21 bases between the two germline ends. This CDR3 is CSAPREQGGGEQYF. CDR3 nucleotides: TGCAGTGCCCCGCGGGAGCAGGGGGGCGGCGAGCAGTACTTC.

J is TRBJ1-5 and V is TRBV15; D gene uncertain. Trimming cost V 0 bases and J 7 bases, with 7 bases left between them. Germline V gene sequence: CDR1 LNHNV, CDR2 YYDKDF (reference sequence). CDR3 length equals 13 residues. CDR3 loop: CATSRDSVQPQHF. CDR3 in DNA: TGTGCCACCAGCAGAGATTCTGTCCAGCCCCAGCATTTT.

The V gene is TRBV7-2, the J gene TRBJ2-7, with D unresolved. Germline V gives CDR1 SGHTA, CDR2 FQGNSA. This CDR3 contains 12 residues. Trimming removed 2 bases from V and 5 bases from J, with 7 bases in between. The CDR3 region is CASSLIGDEQYF. CDR3 DNA: TGTGCCAGCAGCTTAATAGGTGACGAGCAGTACTTC.